This paragraph reports one TCR beta chain. What it recognizes is unknown. This clone may be a read error of a much larger clone one base away. Using its own MiXCR run on the multiplex PCR reads, TCRdb lists one record per CDR3 protein. The sample carries 45,000 to 65,000 distinct CDR3 sequences, roughly 41% recorded once. The CDR3 runs 14 residues. Germline lookup yields CDR1 MNHEY and CDR2 SVGEGT. V lost 5 bases and J lost 0, with 11 bases in between. This specimen comes from a study of breast tumors, draining lymph nodes, adjacent tissues. Regarding the study as a whole: Luminal-like breast cancer showed significantly higher tumor–nontumor repertoire similarity than basal-like. Data fit most tumor T cells coming from lymph node, expanding in tumor. Compared with lymph nodes, tumors were less diverse; compared with nontumor tissue, more.

This receptor was obtained from a female donor with breast cancer. Some clones in this sample may be carry-over from other donors' samples. The chain combines TRBV6-2 or TRBV6-3 with TRBJ2-7; D unresolved. The sample consisted of breast tumor tissue. The CDR3 nucleotides read TGTGCCAGCAGTCACATGGACCACTCCTACGAGCAGTACTTC. This codes for CASSHMDHSYEQYF.